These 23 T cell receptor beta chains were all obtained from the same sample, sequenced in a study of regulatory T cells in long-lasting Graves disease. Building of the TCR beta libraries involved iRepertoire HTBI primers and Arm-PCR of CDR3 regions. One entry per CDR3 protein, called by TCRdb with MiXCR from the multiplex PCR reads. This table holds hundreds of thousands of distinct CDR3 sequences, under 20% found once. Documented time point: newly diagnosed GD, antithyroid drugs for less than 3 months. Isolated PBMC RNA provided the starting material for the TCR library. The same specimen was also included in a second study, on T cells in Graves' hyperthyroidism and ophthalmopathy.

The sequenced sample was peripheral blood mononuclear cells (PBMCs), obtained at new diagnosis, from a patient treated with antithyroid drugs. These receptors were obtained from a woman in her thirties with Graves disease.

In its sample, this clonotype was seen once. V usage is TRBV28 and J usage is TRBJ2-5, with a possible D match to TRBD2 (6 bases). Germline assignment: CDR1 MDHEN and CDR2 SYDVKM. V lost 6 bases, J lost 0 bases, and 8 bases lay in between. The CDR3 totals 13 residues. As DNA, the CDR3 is TGTGCCAGCAGAGTAGCGGACCAAGAGACCCAGTACTTC. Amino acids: CASRVADQETQYF.

The CDR3 DNA reads TGTGCCAGCAGCTTAGTGGGACAGGGGGCGCTGGCTGAGCAGTTCTTC. Encoded protein: CASSLVGQGALAEQFF. The J gene is TRBJ2-1, the V gene TRBV7-9, with 12 bases identical to TRBD1. The V and J ends lost 1 base and 9 bases, in that order; junction bases with no gene match: 7. Germline V gene data show CDR1 as SEHNR and CDR2 as FQNEAQ (reference sequence). The CDR3 runs to 16 residues.

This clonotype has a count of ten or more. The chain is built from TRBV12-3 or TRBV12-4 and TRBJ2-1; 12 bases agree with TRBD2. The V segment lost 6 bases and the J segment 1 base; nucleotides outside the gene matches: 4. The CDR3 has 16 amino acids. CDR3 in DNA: TGTGCCAGCAGCAAGACTAGCGGGAGATCCTACAATGAGCAGTTCTTC. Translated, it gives CASSKTSGRSYNEQFF.

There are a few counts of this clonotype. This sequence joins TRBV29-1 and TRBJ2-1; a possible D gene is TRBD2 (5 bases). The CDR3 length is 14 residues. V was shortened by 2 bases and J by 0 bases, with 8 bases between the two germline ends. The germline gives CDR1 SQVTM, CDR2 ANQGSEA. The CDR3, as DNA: TGCAGCGTTGAAAGCGGTAACTCCTACAATGAGCAGTTCTTC. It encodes CSVESGNSYNEQFF.

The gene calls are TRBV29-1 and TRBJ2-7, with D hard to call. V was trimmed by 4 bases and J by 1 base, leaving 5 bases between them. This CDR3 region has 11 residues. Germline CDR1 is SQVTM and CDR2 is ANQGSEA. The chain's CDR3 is CSVVVSYEQYF. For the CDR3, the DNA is TGCAGCGTTGTAGTATCCTACGAGCAGTACTTC.

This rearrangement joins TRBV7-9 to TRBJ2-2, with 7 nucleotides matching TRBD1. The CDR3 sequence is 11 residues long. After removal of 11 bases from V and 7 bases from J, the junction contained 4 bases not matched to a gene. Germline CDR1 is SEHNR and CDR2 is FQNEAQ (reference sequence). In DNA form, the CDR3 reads TGTGCCGCGACAGGGATCGGGGAGCTGTTTTTT. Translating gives CAATGIGELFF.

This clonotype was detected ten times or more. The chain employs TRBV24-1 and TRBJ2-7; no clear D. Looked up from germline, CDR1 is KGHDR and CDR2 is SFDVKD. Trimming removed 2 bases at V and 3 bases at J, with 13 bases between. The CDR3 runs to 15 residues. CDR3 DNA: TGTGCCACCAGTGATTATGGGCGGCTAAGCTACGAGCAGTACTTC. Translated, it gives CATSDYGRLSYEQYF.

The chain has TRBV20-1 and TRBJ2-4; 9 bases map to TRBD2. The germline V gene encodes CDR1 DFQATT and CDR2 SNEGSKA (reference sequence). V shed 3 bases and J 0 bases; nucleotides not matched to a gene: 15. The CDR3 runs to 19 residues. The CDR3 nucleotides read TGCAGTGCTAGTCGCGGGAATAGCGGGAGTTCCCTAGCCAAAAACATTCAGTACTTC. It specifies CSASRGNSGSSLAKNIQYF.

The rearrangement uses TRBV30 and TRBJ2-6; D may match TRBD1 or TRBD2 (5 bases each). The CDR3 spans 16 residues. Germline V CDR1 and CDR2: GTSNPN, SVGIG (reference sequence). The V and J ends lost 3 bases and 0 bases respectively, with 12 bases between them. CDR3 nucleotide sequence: TGTGCCTGGAGGACGGGACGGAGCTCTGGGGCCAACGTCCTGACTTTC. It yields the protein CAWRTGRSSGANVLTF.

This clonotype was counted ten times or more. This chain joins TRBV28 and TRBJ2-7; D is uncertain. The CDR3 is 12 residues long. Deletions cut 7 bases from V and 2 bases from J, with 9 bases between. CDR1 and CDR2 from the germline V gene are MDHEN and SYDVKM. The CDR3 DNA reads TGTGCCAGCACGAAGGGTCCCTACGAGCAGTACTTC. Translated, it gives CASTKGPYEQYF.

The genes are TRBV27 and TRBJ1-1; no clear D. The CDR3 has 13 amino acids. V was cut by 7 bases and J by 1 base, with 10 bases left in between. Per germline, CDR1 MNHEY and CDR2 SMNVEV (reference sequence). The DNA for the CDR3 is TGTGCCAGCAAATACCTTGGGAACACTGAAGCTTTCTTT. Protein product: CASKYLGNTEAFF.

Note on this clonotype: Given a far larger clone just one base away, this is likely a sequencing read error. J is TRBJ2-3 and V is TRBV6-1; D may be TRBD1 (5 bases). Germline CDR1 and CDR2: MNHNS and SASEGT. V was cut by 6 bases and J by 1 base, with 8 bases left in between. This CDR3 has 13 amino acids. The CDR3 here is CASRGPGTDTQYF. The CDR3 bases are TGTGCCAGCAGGGGGCCAGGCACAGATACGCAGTATTTT.

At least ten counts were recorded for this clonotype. The CDR3 DNA reads TGTGCCAGCTATCGCCCTGGGGCCAACGTCCTGACTTTC. Translation: CASYRPGANVLTF. V usage is TRBV2 and J usage is TRBJ2-6; D remains unclear. The CDR3 spans 13 residues. Trimming shortened V by 8 bases and J by 2 bases, and 7 bases separated the two germline ends. Germline V gives CDR1 SNHLY, CDR2 FYNNEI.

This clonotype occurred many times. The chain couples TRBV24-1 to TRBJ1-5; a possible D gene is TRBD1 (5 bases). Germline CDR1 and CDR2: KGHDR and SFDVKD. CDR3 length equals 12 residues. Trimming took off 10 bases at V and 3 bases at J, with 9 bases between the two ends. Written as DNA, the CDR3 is TGTGCCACACAGGAAAACAATCAGCCCCAGCATTTT. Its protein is CATQENNQPQHF.

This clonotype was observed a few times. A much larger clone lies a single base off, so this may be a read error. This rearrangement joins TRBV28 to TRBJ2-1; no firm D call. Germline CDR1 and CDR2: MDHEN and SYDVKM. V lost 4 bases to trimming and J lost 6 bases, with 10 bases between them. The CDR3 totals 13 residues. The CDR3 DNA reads TGTGCCAGCAGTTCCTCCCTTAGCAATGAGCAGTTCTTC. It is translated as CASSSSLSNEQFF.

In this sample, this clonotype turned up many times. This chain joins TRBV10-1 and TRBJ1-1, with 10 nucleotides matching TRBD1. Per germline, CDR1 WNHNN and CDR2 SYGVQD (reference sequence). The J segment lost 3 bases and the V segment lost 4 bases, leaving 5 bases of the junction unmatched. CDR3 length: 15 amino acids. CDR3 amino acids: CASSVGQGPYTEAFF. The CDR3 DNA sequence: TGCGCCAGCAGTGTGGGACAGGGGCCATACACTGAAGCTTTCTTT.

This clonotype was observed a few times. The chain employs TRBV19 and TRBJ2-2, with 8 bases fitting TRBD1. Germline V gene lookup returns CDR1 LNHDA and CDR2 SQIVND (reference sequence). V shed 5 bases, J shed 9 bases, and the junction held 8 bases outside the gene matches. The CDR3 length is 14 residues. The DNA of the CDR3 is TGTGCCAGTAGTGCAGGACAGGGTTCGAGGGAGCTGTTTTTT. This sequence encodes CASSAGQGSRELFF.

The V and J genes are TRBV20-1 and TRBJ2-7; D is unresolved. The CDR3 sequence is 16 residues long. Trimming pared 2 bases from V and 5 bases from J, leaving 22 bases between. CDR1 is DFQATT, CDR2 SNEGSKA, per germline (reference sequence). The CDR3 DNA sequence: TGCAGTGCTAGACCTCGACGGGTCTCCTTTTCCGACGAGCAGTACTTC. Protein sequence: CSARPRRVSFSDEQYF.

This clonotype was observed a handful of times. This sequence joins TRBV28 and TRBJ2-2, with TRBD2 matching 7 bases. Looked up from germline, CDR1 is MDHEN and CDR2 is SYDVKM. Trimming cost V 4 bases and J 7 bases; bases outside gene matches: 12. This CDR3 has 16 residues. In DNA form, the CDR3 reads TGTGCCAGCAGTTCCGAGACTAGCAGATTTTTCGGGGAGCTGTTTTTT. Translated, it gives CASSSETSRFFGELFF.

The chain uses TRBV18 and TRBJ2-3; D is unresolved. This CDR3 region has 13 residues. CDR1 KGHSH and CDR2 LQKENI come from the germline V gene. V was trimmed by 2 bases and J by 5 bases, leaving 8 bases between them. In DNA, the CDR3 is TGTGCCAGCTCACCAGACACCGAAGATACGCAGTATTTT. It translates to CASSPDTEDTQYF.

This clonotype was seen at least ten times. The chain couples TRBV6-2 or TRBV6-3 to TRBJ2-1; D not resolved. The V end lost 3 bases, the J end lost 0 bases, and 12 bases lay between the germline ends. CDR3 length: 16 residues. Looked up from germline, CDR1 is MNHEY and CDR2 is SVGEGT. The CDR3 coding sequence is TGTGCCAGCAGTTATTTAGGCGTCAGCTCCTACAATGAGCAGTTCTTC. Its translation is CASSYLGVSSYNEQFF.

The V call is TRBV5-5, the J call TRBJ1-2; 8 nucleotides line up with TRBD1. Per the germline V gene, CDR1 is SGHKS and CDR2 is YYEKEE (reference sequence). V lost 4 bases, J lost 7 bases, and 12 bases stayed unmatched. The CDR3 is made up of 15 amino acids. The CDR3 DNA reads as TGTGCCAGCAGCCTCGAGCCCAGGGGGCTTAGTGGCTACACCTTC. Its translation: CASSLEPRGLSGYTF.

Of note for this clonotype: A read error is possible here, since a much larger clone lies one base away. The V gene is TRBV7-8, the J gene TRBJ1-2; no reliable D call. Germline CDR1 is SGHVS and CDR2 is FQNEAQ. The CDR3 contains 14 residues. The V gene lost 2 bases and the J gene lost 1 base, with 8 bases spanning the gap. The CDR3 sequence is CASSLPPSNYGYTF. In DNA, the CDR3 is TGTGCCAGCAGCTTACCCCCCAGTAACTATGGCTACACCTTC.